The 2 T cell receptor beta chains below come from one sample, sequenced in a study of T-cell reconstitution after alpha-beta-depleted transplantation in children. Preparation of the TCRbeta library used unique molecular identifiers. TCRdb re-called the PCR reads through MiXCR, storing one row per CDR3 protein. The sample consists of more than 200,000 distinct CDR3 sequences, under 30% of them appearing once. Sample: PBMCs, mostly from graft donor cells, taken 360 days after TCRalphabeta/CD19-depleted stem cell transplant. The receptors here all came from a female patient younger than 10 who had a stem cell transplant for congenital amegakaryocytic thrombocytopenia, so the T cells may come from the graft donor.

This clonotype was counted at least ten times. Written as DNA, the CDR3 is TGCGCCAGCAGCCAAGTGAAGTACCAAGAGACCCAGTACTTC. This gives the protein CASSQVKYQETQYF. The chain couples TRBV4-3 to TRBJ2-5; no definite D call. Deletions cut 1 base from V and 0 bases from J, with 6 bases between. The CDR3 totals 14 residues. CDR1 is LGHNA, CDR2 YSLEER, per germline.

The J gene is TRBJ2-7, the V gene TRBV5-1; D may correspond to TRBD1 or TRBD2 (5 bases each). The CDR3 contains 13 residues. The V gene's germline CDR1 is SGHRS and CDR2 YFSETQ. The V gene lost 5 bases and the J gene lost 0 bases, with 9 bases spanning the gap. The CDR3 loop is CASRRDPSYEQYF. For the CDR3, the DNA is TGCGCCAGCAGACGGGACCCCTCCTACGAGCAGTACTTC.